This section outlines one T cell receptor beta chain sequence together with its context. This sample stems from a study of blood T cell repertoires in COVID-19. On the study more broadly: The United States, Italy and Spain were the sources of the acute and convalescent COVID-19 samples.

Authors' processing steps: The assay estimated nucleated cells by amplifying reference gene primers. Profiled with immunoSEQ multiplex PCR; TCRdb holds only in-frame clones, not every one. The V and J calls and clone size are taken from that table; D and trimming were inferred from the DNA. The repertoire holds more than 250,000 clones, with around 82% as singletons. Trimming removed 3 bases from V and 6 bases from J, with 15 bases in between. The CDR3 covers 14 residues. The germline CDR1 and CDR2 sequences are DFQATT and SNEGSKA (reference sequence). The receptor's source is a human donor in a cohort sampled during active COVID-19. The sample consisted of peripheral blood. The chain carries TRBV20-1 and TRBJ1-5; D possibly corresponds to TRBD1 (5 bases). CDR3 sequence: CSASYQGGFQPQHF. The CDR3, as DNA: TGCAGTGCTAGTTACCAGGGAGGTTTTCAGCCCCAGCATTTT.